What follows is one T cell receptor beta chain and its context. This specimen comes from a study of blood T cell repertoires in COVID-19. Study-wide context: From T cells, B-cell-depleted T cells, or PBMCs came the material, which was cDNA or gDNA.

This CDR3 has 14 amino acids. The ends were cut back, 1 base at V and 6 bases at J, with 12 bases in the middle. Germline V lookup: CDR1 LGHDT, CDR2 YNNKEL (reference sequence). Per the study methods: The authors estimated nucleated cell counts from reference gene primer amplification. Here immunoSEQ multiplex PCR was the method, and the copy in TCRdb shows in-frame clones only, minus some. That table supplies the V and J calls and clone size; D and trimming were determined from the DNA. In the table there are 150,000 to 200,000 clones, 70% to 90% of which are singletons. This receptor was obtained from a man younger than 30 with acute or convalescent COVID-19. The chain recombines TRBV3-1 (or the pseudogene TRBV3-2) with TRBJ1-2; unclear D gene. Sample: peripheral blood. CDR3 loop: CASSQGRRSHGYTF. The CDR3 DNA sequence: TGTGCCAGCAGCCAAGGAAGGCGGAGCCATGGCTACACCTTC.